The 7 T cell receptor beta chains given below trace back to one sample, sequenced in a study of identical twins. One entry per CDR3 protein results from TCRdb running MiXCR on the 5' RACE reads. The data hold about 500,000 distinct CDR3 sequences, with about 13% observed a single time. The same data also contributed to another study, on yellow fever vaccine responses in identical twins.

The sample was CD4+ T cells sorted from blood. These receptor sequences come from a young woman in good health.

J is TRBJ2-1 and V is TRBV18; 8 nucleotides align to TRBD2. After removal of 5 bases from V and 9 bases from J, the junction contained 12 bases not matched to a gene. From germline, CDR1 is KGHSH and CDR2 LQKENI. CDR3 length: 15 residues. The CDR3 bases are TGTGCCAGCTCAGCTGGCCGGACTAGCACCAGTGAGCAGTTCTTC. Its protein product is CASSAGRTSTSEQFF. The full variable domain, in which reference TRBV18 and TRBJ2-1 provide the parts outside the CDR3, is NAGVMQNPRHLVRRRGQEARLRCSPMKGHSHVYWYRQLPEEGLKFMVYLQKENIIDESGMPKERFSAEFPKEGPSILRIQQVVRGDSAAYFCASSAGRTSTSEQFFGPGTRLTVL.

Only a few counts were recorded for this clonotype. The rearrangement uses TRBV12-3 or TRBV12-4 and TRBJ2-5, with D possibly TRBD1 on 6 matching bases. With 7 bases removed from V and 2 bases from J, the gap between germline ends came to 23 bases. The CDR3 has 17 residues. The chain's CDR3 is CASTSEQGENRQETQYF. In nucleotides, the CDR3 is TGTGCCAGCACCTCCGAACAGGGAGAAAACCGACAAGAGACCCAGTACTTC.

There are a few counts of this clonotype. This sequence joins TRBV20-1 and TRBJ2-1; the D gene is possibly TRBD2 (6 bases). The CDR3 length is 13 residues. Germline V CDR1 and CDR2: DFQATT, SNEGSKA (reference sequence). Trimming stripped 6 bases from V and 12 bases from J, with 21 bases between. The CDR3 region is CSARRDSSPGQFF. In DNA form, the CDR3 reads TGCAGTGCCCGTCGGGACTCATCACCAGGGCAGTTCTTC.

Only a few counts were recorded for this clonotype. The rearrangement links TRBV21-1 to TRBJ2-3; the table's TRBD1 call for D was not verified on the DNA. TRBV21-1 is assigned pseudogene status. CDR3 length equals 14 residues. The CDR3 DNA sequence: TGTGCCTACAACAGGGGGCGGAGCACAGATACGCAGTATTTT. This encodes CAYNRGRSTDTQYF.

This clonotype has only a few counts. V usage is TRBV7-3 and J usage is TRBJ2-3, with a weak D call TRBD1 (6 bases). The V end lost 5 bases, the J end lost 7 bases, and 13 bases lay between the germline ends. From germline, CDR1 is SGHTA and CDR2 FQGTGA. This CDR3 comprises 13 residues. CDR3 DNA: TGTGCCAGCAGCATTACAGGGTTGAATACGCAGTATTTT. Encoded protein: CASSITGLNTQYF.

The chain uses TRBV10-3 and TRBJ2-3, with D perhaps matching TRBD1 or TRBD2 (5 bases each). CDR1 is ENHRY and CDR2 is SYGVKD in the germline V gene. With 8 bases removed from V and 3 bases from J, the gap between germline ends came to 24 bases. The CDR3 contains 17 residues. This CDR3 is CAIGDPGVAERTDTQYF. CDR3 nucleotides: TGTGCCATCGGGGACCCCGGGGTAGCCGAGAGGACAGATACGCAGTATTTT.

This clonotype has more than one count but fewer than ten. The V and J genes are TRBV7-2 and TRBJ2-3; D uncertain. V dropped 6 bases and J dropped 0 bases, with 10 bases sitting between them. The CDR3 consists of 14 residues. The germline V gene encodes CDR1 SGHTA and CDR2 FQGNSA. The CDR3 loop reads CASRRSSSTDTQYF. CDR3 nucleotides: TGTGCCAGCAGACGATCATCGAGCACAGATACGCAGTATTTT.